Below, 23 T cell receptor beta chains from the same sample are listed, as sequenced in a study of T cell repertoires in cytomegalovirus infection. MiXCR was run by TCRdb on the reads, yielding one entry per CDR3 protein. The data show 60,000 to 85,000 distinct CDR3 sequences, 20% to 25% seen once. Their target antigens are unknown. Material for sequencing was PBMCs, sequenced either directly or after in vitro stimulation (not recorded which). The source is a human donor in good health (CMV status not recorded). Some clones in this sample may be carry-over from other donors' samples.

This clonotype was detected a few times. The rearrangement joins TRBV10-3 to TRBJ2-1; TRBD1 or TRBD2 may be the D gene (5 bases each). CDR3 length: 15 residues. The germline gives CDR1 ENHRY, CDR2 SYGVKD. Trimming cost V 2 bases and J 2 bases, with 10 bases left between them. CDR3 residues: CAISEGGRTYNEQFF. DNA of the CDR3: TGTGCCATCAGTGAGGGGGGACGAACCTACAATGAGCAGTTCTTC.

V is TRBV7-2 and J is TRBJ1-2; maybe TRBD1 (6 bases). V lost 5 bases, J lost 5 bases, and 12 bases lay in between. The CDR3 loop spans 13 amino acids. Germline CDR1 reads SGHTA; CDR2 reads FQGNSA. The CDR3 coding sequence is TGTGCCAGCAGCCTCTCGGACAGATATGGCTACACCTTC. Translating it yields CASSLSDRYGYTF.

This clonotype occurred once. CDR3 bases: TGTGCCAGCAGCCCCCCAGGGAACCTTAACTATGGCTACACCTTC. Its translation is CASSPPGNLNYGYTF. This sequence joins TRBV14 and TRBJ1-2; weak D call: TRBD1 (5 bases). Germline V gene lookup returns CDR1 SGHDN and CDR2 FVKESK. The CDR3 spans 15 residues. V was trimmed by 4 bases and J by 1 base, leaving 13 bases between them.

The genes are TRBV12-3 or TRBV12-4 and TRBJ2-3; no definite D call. The CDR3 is 12 amino acids. Trimming left V 6 bases short and J 7 bases short, with 11 bases between. This CDR3 reads CASSFLGNTQYF. Here the CDR3 DNA reads TGTGCCAGCAGCTTTTTGGGAAATACGCAGTATTTT.

In the case of this clonotype: Just one base apart from a much larger clone, this may be a read error. The CDR3 carries no conserved terminal phenylalanine or tryptophan, so it likely arises from a read error. The rearrangement uses TRBV7-9 and TRBJ1-2; TRBD1 aligns across 7 bases. The CDR3 runs to 15 residues. V gave up 1 base and J gave up 8 bases; unmatched junction bases: 10. The germline V gene encodes CDR1 SEHNR and CDR2 FQNEAQ (reference sequence). CDR3 sequence: CASSLGGPGGLGYTS. CDR3 bases: TGTGCCAGCAGCTTAGGGGGCCCAGGGGGGCTCGGCTACACCTCC.

This clonotype appeared many times. The rearrangement uses TRBV7-2 and TRBJ1-2; tentative D call: TRBD1 (5 bases). Trimming took off 8 bases at V and 4 bases at J, with 17 bases between the two ends. CDR1 is SGHTA, CDR2 FQGNSA, per germline. The CDR3 totals 14 residues. This chain's CDR3 is CASSPGGAGYGYTF. The CDR3 DNA is TGTGCCAGCTCGCCCGGGGGAGCGGGCTATGGCTACACCTTC.

Many counts were recorded for this clonotype. J is TRBJ2-5 and V is TRBV2; D gene unclear. The CDR3 totals 13 residues. Trimming left V 4 bases short and J 4 bases short, with 10 bases between. Per the germline V gene, CDR1 is SNHLY and CDR2 is FYNNEI. CDR3 nucleotide sequence: TGTGCCAGCAGTGTGGAACGAGGAGAGACCCAGTACTTC. Amino acid sequence: CASSVERGETQYF.

This clonotype was detected a few times. The V gene is TRBV4-1, the J gene TRBJ2-3; either TRBD1 or TRBD2 may fit D (6 bases each). V lost 6 bases, J lost 2 bases, and 15 bases lay in between. Germline CDR1 reads MGHRA; CDR2 reads YSYEKL. This CDR3 spans 15 amino acids. Here the CDR3 DNA reads TGCGCCAGCAGGGGGGCGGGATTAAACACAGATACGCAGTATTTT. This sequence encodes CASRGAGLNTDTQYF.

In the case of this clonotype: Mismatch with germline at one junction end may stem from a read error. J is TRBJ2-4 and V is TRBV2; D is perhaps TRBD1 or TRBD2 (6 bases each). Germline V gives CDR1 SNHLY, CDR2 FYNNEI. The CDR3 loop spans 12 amino acids. CDR3 loop: CASSADPWGANF. The CDR3 nucleotides read TGTGCCAGCAGTGCGGATCCTTGGGGGGCGAACTTC.

At least ten counts were recorded for this clonotype. The rearrangement links TRBV4-2 to TRBJ1-6; no reliable D call. Looked up from germline, CDR1 is LGHNA and CDR2 is YNFKEQ. The V and J ends lost 0 bases and 8 bases respectively, with 8 bases between them. This CDR3 comprises 14 residues. The CDR3 loop reads CASSQEPGDSPLHF. The CDR3 DNA sequence: TGTGCCAGCAGCCAAGAACCGGGAGATTCACCCCTCCACTTT.

The V call is TRBV7-9, the J call TRBJ1-1, with TRBD1 matching over 8 bases. The CDR3 has 13 residues. V lost 5 bases and J lost 9; bases outside the gene matches: 8. The germline CDR1 and CDR2 sequences are SEHNR and FQNEAQ (reference sequence). The CDR3 sequence is CASSLPGQAQAFF. CDR3 nucleotides: TGTGCCAGCAGCCTACCGGGACAGGCTCAAGCTTTCTTT. Using reference TRBV7-9 and TRBJ1-1 for the parts outside the CDR3, the full variable domain is DTGVSQNPRHKITKRGQNVTFRCDPISEHNRLYWYRQTLGQGPEFLTYFQNEAQLEKSRLLSDRFSAERPKGSFSTLEIQRTEQGDSAMYLCASSLPGQAQAFFGQGTRLTVV.

The chain couples TRBV19 to TRBJ1-2; D uncertain. This CDR3 has 14 amino acids. The V end lost 1 base, the J end lost 3 bases, and 9 bases lay between the germline ends. The germline CDR1 and CDR2 sequences are LNHDA and SQIVND (reference sequence). Here the CDR3 reads CASSIASFDYGYTF. Written as DNA, the CDR3 is TGTGCCAGTAGTATAGCGAGTTTTGACTATGGCTACACCTTC.

This clonotype turned up a few times. The chain is built from TRBV7-9 and TRBJ2-7; the match to TRBD2 covers 8 bases. The CDR3 covers 15 residues. Trimming cost V 5 bases and J 1 base; bases outside gene matches: 7. In germline, CDR1 is SEHNR, CDR2 FQNEAQ (reference sequence). CDR3 DNA: TGTGCCAGCAGCCCCCCGGGAGGGTCATCCTACGAGCAGTACTTC. Its translation is CASSPPGGSSYEQYF.

This clonotype turned up a few times. The chain employs TRBV27 and TRBJ2-2, with 10 bases that match TRBD1. Germline V CDR1 and CDR2: MNHEY, SMNVEV (reference sequence). V was clipped by 2 bases and J by 7 bases; unmatched bases: 4. The CDR3 is 15 residues long. Written as DNA, the CDR3 is TGTGCCAGCAGTTTAACGGGACAGGGGCACGGGGAGCTGTTTTTT. Translated: CASSLTGQGHGELFF.

The genes are TRBV18 and TRBJ1-2; the D is unclear. Trimming pared 2 bases from V and 4 bases from J, leaving 8 bases between. Per germline, CDR1 KGHSH and CDR2 LQKENI. This CDR3 is 13 amino acids long. The CDR3 spells CASSPTRVYGYTF. The CDR3 region has the DNA TGTGCCAGCTCACCAACGCGAGTCTATGGCTACACCTTC.

At least ten counts were recorded for this clonotype. This chain links TRBV7-2 with TRBJ1-2; possible D gene TRBD1, 5 bases. The V end was cut by 1 base, the J end by 5 bases, with 14 bases between. Germline assignment: CDR1 SGHTA and CDR2 FQGNSA. This CDR3 is 15 amino acids long. This CDR3 is CASSLVSGGAYGYTF. Written as DNA, the CDR3 is TGTGCCAGCAGCTTAGTAAGCGGCGGGGCGTATGGCTACACCTTC.

The genes are TRBV20-1 and TRBJ2-1; TRBD2 matches 7 bases. From germline, CDR1 is DFQATT and CDR2 SNEGSKA (reference sequence). Losses at the gene ends were 3 bases for V and 1 base for J; bases not matched to a gene: 6. The CDR3 loop spans 15 amino acids. CDR3: CSARPTSDSYNEQFF. Written as DNA, the CDR3 is TGCAGTGCTAGGCCTACTAGCGATTCCTACAATGAGCAGTTCTTC.

This clonotype appeared a single time. The chain is built from TRBV6-6 and TRBJ2-3; 10 bases fit TRBD2. Germline-derived CDR1 and CDR2 are MNHNY and SVGAGI (reference sequence). V lost 6 bases, J lost 5 bases, and 11 bases stayed unmatched. This CDR3 region has 16 residues. The DNA for the CDR3 is TGTGCCAGCAGACGATCTAGCGGGAGTGTCGTAGATACGCAGTATTTT. This sequence encodes CASRRSSGSVVDTQYF.

The chain recombines TRBV19 with TRBJ1-5; D possibly corresponds to TRBD1 (5 bases). The V gene lost 2 bases and the J gene lost 4 bases, with 9 bases spanning the gap. This CDR3 region has 14 residues. CDR1 is LNHDA, CDR2 SQIVND, per germline (reference sequence). The DNA of the CDR3 is TGTGCCAGTAGTATACAGGGTTGGAATCAGCCCCAGCATTTT. This gives the protein CASSIQGWNQPQHF.

This clonotype was counted a single time. This chain links TRBV29-1 with TRBJ1-3; D not resolved. This CDR3 is built from 12 residues. V lost 4 bases, J lost 7 bases, and 11 bases lay in between. Germline V gene lookup returns CDR1 SQVTM and CDR2 ANQGSEA. The CDR3 DNA follows: TGCAGCGTTGCTGAGGACGGGAACACCATATATTTT. Its protein is CSVAEDGNTIYF. The full variable domain, completed using reference TRBV29-1 and TRBJ1-3, is SAVISQKPSRDICQRGTSLTIQCQVDSQVTMMFWYRQQPGQSLTLIATANQGSEATYESGFVIDKFPISRPNLTFSTLTVSNMSPEDSSIYLCSVAEDGNTIYFGEGSWLTVV.

This clonotype has ten or more counts. One end of the junction fails to match germline, which may point to a read error. V is TRBV6-2 or TRBV6-3 and J is TRBJ2-1; 7 bases agree with TRBD1. CDR1 is MNHEY, CDR2 SVGEGT, per germline. The CDR3 spans 16 residues. CDR3 coding DNA: TGTGCCAGCACTTACCGACAGGGCCTATCCTACAATGAGCAGTTCTTC. Translation gives CASTYRQGLSYNEQFF.

V gene TRBV20-1 combines with J gene TRBJ1-2, with TRBD1 matching 7 bases. The germline V gene has CDR1 DFQATT and CDR2 SNEGSKA (reference sequence). The CDR3 sequence is 12 residues long. V was pared by 5 bases and J by 12 bases, with 12 bases of the junction left unmatched. CDR3 region: CSAHGQAPADTF. CDR3 nucleotide sequence: TGCAGTGCTCACGGACAGGCCCCGGCGGACACCTTC.

The rearrangement links TRBV12-3 or TRBV12-4 to TRBJ2-2; D might be TRBD1 (6 bases). The CDR3 covers 15 residues. V gave up 1 base and J gave up 1 base, with 7 bases separating them. The DNA of the CDR3 is TGTGCCAGCAGTTTAGTGACAGGGAACACCGGGGAGCTGTTTTTT. Protein sequence: CASSLVTGNTGELFF.